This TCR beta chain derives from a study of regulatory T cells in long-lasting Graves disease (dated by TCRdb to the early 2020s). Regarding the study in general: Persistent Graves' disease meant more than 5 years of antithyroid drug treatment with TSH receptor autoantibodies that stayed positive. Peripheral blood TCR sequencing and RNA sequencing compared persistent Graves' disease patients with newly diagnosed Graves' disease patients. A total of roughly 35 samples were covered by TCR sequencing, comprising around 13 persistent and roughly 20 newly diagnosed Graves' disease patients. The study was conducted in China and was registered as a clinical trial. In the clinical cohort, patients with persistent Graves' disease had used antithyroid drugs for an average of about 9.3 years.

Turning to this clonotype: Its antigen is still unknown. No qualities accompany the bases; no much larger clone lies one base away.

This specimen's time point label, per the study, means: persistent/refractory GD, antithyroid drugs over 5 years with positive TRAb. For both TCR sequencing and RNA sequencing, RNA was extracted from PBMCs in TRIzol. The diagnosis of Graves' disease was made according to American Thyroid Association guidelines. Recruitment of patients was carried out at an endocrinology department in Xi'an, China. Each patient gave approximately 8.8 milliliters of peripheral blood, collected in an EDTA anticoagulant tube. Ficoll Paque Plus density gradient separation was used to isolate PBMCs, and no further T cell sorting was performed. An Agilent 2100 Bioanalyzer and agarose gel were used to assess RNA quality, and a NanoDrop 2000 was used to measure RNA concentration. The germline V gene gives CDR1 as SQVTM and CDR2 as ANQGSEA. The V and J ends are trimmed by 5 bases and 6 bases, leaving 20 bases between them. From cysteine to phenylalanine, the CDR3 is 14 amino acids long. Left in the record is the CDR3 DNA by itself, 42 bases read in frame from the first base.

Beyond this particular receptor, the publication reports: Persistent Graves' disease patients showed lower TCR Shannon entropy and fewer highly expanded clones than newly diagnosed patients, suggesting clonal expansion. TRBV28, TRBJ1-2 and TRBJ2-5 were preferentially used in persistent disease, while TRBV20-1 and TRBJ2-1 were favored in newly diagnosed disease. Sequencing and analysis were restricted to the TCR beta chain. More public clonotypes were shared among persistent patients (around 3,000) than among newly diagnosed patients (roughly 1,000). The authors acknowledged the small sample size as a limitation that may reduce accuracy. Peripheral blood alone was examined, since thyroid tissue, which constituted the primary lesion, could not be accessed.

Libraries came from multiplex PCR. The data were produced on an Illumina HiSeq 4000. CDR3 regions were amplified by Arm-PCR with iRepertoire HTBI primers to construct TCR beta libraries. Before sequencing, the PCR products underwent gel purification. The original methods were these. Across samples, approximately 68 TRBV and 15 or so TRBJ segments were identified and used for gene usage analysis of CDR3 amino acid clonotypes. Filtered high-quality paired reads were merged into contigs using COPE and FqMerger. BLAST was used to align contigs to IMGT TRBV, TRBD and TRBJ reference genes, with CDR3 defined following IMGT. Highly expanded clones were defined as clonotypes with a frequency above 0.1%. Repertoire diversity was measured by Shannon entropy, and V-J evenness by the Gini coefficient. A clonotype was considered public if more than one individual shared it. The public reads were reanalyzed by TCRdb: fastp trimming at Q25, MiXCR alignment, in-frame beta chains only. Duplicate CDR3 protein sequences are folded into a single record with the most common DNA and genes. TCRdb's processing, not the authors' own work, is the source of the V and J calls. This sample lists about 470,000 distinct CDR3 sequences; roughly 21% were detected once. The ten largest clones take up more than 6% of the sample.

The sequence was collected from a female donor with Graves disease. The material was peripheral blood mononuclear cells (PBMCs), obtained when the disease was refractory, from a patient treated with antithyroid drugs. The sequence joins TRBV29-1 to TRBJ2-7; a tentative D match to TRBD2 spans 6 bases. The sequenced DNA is TGCAGCGTTATTGTTCGTGGACTACCCTGCGAGCAGTACTTC. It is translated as CSVIVRGLPCEQYF.